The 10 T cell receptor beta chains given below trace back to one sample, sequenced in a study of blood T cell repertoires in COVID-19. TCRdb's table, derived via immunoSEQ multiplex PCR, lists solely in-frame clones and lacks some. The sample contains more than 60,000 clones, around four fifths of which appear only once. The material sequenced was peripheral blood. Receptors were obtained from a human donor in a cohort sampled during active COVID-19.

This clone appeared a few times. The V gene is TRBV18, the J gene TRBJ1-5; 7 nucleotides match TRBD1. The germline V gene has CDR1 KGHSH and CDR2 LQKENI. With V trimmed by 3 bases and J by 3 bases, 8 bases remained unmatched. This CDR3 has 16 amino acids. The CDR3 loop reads CASSPNPGGNNQPQHF. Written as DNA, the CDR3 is TGTGCCAGCTCACCCAACCCAGGGGGGAACAATCAGCCCCAGCATTTT. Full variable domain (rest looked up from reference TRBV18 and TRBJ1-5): NAGVMQNPRHLVRRRGQEARLRCSPMKGHSHVYWYRQLPEEGLKFMVYLQKENIIDESGMPKERFSAEFPKEGPSILRIQQVVRGDSAAYFCASSPNPGGNNQPQHFGDGTRLSIL.

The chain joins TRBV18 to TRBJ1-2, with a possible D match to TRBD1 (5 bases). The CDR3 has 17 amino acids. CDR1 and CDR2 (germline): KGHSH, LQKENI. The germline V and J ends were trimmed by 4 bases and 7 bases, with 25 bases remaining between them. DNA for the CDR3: TGTGCCAGCTCACAGGCTCAGGGAGGATCGAACCCTCGTGGCTACACCTTC. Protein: CASSQAQGGSNPRGYTF.

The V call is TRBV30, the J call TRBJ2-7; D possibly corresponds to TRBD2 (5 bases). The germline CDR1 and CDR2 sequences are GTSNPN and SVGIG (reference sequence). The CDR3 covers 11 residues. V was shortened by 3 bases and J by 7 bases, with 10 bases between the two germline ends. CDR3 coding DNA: TGTGCCTGGAGCGCCCAGCGGGAGCAGTACTTC. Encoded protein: CAWSAQREQYF. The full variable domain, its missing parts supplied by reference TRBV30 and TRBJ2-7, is SQTIHQWPATLVQPVGSPLSLECTVEGTSNPNLYWYRQAAGRGLQLLFYSVGIGQISSEVPQNLSASRPQDRQFILSSKKLLLSDSGFYLCAWSAQREQYFGPGTRLTVT.

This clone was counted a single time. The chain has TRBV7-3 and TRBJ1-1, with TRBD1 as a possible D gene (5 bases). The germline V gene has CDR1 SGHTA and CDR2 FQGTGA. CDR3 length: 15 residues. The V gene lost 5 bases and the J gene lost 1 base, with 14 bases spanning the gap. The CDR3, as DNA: TGTGCCAGCAGCAAAGGGCAGGGTGGGAACACTGAAGCTTTCTTT. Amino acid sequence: CASSKGQGGNTEAFF.

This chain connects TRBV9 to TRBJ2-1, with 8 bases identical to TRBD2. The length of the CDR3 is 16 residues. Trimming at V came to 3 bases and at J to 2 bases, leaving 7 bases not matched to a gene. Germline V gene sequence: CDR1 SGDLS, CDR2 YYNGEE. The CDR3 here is CASSALPGGPYNEQFF. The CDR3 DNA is TGTGCCAGCAGCGCGCTCCCGGGGGGGCCCTACAATGAGCAGTTCTTC.

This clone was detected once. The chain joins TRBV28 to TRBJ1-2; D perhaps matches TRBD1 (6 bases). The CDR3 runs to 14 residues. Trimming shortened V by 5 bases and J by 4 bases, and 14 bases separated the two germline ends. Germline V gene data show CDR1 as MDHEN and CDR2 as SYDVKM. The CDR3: CASSLGHGPYGYTF. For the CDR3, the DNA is TGTGCCAGCAGTCTGGGACATGGACCCTATGGCTACACCTTC.

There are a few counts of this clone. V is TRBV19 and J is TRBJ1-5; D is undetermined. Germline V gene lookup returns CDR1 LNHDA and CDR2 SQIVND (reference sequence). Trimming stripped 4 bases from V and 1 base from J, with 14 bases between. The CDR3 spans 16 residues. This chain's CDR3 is CASSTGIVWSNQPQHF. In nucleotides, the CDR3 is TGTGCCAGTAGTACCGGGATAGTATGGAGCAATCAGCCCCAGCATTTT.

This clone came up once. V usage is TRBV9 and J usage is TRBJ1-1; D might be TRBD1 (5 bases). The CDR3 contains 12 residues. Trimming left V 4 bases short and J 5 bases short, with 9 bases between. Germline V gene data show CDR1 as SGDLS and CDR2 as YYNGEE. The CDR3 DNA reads TGTGCCAGCAGCCGCAGGGAAACTGAAGCTTTCTTT. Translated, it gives CASSRRETEAFF.

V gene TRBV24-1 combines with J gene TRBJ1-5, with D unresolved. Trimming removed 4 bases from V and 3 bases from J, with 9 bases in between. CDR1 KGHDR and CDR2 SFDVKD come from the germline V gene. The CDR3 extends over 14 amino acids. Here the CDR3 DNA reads TGTGCCACCAGTGACAGGCAAATCAATCAGCCCCAGCATTTT. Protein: CATSDRQINQPQHF.

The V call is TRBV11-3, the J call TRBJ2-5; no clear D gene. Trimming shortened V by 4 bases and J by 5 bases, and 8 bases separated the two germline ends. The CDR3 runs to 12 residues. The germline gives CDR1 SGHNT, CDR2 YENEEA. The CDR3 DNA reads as TGTGCCAGCAGCTCCCAAATTGAGACCCAGTACTTC. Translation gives CASSSQIETQYF.